This TCR beta chain comes out of a study of PD-L1 blockade in urothelial cancer. The time point was: peripheral blood 6 weeks after treatment start. In germline, CDR1 is SGHRS, CDR2 YFSETQ. V shed 3 bases and J 1 base; nucleotides not matched to a gene: 13. The CDR3 is 18 residues long. This clone has a handful of counts. Sequencing was performed with immunoSEQ multiplex PCR; in TCRdb, only in-frame clones are kept and a portion is missing. The repertoire holds around 41,000 clones, with 83% as singletons. This material consisted of PBMCs, taken around atezolizumab (anti-PD-L1) treatment. The source of this sequence is a man aged 60-69 years with urothelial cancer. The chain links TRBV5-1 to TRBJ2-7; 10 bases are a match to TRBD1. In DNA, the CDR3 is TGCGCCAGCAGCTATTTAGTTCCCGCGGACAGGGGGTCCTACGAGCAGTACTTC. This encodes CASSYLVPADRGSYEQYF. The variable domain in full, completed from reference TRBV5-1 and TRBJ2-7, reads KAGVTQTPRYLIKTRGQQVTLSCSPISGHRSVSWYQQTPGQGLQFLFEYFSETQRNKGNFPGRFSGRQFSNSRSEMNVSTLELGDSALYLCASSYLVPADRGSYEQYFGPGTRLTVT.